The clone carrying this T cell receptor (beta chain) has more than one count but fewer than ten. Its antigen remains unknown. V dropped 0 bases and J dropped 5 bases, with 10 bases sitting between them. The CDR3 runs 14 residues. Germline loops: CDR1 MGHRA, CDR2 YSYEKL. This record comes from a study of somatic mutations in cytotoxic T cells in rheumatoid arthritis. Study findings and constraints: With advancing age, CD8+ clonality climbed in rheumatoid arthritis patients but did not rise in healthy controls. In about an eighth of the 65 patients, the largest CD8+ clone exceeded 20% of CD8+ cells.

The table came from immunoSEQ multiplex PCR; TCRdb's copy has only in-frame clones and leaves some out. The sample lists 19,000 or so clones, 73% occurring once. The control group consisted of roughly 19 healthy blood donors, whose median age was roughly 54 years (range about 20-80) and of whom approximately 58% were female. The sequenced sample consisted of CD8+ T cells sorted from blood. V gene TRBV4-1 combines with J gene TRBJ1-1; the D gene is possibly TRBD1 (6 bases). This clonotype originated in an older woman in good health. The CDR3 coding sequence is TGCGCCAGCAGCCAAGAAACAGGGTGGACTGAAGCTTTCTTT. Translating gives CASSQETGWTEAFF.